This TCR beta chain was observed in a study of beta chain features in type 1 diabetes. Notes on the study in general: Patients and controls would share equally any PCR tilt toward shorter templates. Over-representation of high TCR-expressing cells was a possible consequence of cDNA sequencing. Moderate but significant shortening of TCRB CDR3s was recorded in all four CD4+ subsets from Type 1 diabetes patients.

Without exception, sorted populations had purity beyond 95%. The CDR3 is 14 amino acids. V gave up 4 bases and J gave up 5 bases; unmatched junction bases: 2. Germline CDR1 and CDR2: SGHTA and FQGTGA. Concerning this clone: What it binds is not known.

Expressed TCRB transcripts were sequenced, since all the RNA that had been isolated was reverse transcribed. The average read count of naive, central memory and regulatory T cell samples was approximately 3.5 million. Generated by immunoSEQ multiplex PCR, the TCRdb table keeps only in-frame clones and is missing some. This sample has 150,000 to 190,000 clones; over 9% occur once, and the top ten carry roughly 0.5%. The sequence came from a man younger than 40 with type 1 diabetes. Sequencing input: central memory CD4+ T cells from blood. The chain has TRBV7-3 and TRBJ2-4; 10 bases match TRBD1. The DNA of the CDR3 is TGTGCCAGCAGCTCCGACAGGGGGCAAAACATTCAGTACTTC. This translates into CASSSDRGQNIQYF.